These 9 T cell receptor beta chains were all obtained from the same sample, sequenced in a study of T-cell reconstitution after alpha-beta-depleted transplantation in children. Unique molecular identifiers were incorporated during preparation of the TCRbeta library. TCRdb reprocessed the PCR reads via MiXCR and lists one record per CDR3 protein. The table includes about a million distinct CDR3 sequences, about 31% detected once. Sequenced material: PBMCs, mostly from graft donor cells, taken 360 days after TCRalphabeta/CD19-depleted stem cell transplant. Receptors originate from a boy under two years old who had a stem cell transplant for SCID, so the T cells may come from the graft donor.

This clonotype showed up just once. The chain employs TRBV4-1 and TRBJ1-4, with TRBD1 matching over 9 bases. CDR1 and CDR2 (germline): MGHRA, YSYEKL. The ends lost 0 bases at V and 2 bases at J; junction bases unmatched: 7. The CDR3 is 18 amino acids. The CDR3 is CASSQDWRDRATNEKLFF. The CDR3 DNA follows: TGCGCCAGCAGCCAAGATTGGCGGGACAGGGCGACTAATGAAAAACTGTTTTTT.

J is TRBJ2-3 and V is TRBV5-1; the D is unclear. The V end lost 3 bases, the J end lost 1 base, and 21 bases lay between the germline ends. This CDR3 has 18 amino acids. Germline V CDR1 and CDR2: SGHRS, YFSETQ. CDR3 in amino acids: CASSSFTALHRGTDTQYF. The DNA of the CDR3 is TGCGCCAGCAGCTCGTTCACGGCTCTCCATCGGGGCACAGATACGCAGTATTTT. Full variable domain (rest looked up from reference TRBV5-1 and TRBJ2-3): KAGVTQTPRYLIKTRGQQVTLSCSPISGHRSVSWYQQTPGQGLQFLFEYFSETQRNKGNFPGRFSGRQFSNSRSEMNVSTLELGDSALYLCASSSFTALHRGTDTQYFGPGTRLTVL.

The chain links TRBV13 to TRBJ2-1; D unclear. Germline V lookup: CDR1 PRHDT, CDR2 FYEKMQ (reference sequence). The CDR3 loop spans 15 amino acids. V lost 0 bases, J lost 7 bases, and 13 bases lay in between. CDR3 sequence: CASSLGLGSSNEQFF. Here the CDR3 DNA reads TGTGCCAGCAGCTTAGGCCTAGGCAGTTCAAATGAGCAGTTCTTC. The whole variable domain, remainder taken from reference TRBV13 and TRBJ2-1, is AAGVIQSPRHLIKEKRETATLKCYPIPRHDTVYWYQQGPGQDPQFLISFYEKMQSDKGSIPDRFSAQQFSDYHSELNMSSLELGDSALYFCASSLGLGSSNEQFFGPGTRLTVL.

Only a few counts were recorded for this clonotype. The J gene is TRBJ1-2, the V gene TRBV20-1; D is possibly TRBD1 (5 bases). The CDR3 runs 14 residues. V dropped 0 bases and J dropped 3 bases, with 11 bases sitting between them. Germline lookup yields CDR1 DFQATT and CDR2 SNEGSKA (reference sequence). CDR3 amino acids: CSAREQGLDYGYTF. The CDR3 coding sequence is TGCAGTGCTAGAGAGCAGGGATTAGACTATGGCTACACCTTC.

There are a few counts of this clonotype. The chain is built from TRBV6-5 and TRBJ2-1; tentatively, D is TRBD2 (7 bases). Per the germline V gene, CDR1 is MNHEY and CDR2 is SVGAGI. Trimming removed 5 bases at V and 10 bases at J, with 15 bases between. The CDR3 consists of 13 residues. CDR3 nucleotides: TGTGCCAGCAGTCACCCCGAGGGGGGGGAGCAGTTCTTC. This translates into CASSHPEGGEQFF.

DNA of the CDR3: TGTGCCAGCTCACGGGACAAGAATTCACCCCTCCACTTT. Its translation is CASSRDKNSPLHF. The rearrangement joins TRBV18 to TRBJ1-6; possible D gene TRBD1, 6 bases. Trimming removed 4 bases from V and 7 bases from J, with 8 bases in between. This CDR3 region has 13 residues. In germline, CDR1 is KGHSH, CDR2 LQKENI.

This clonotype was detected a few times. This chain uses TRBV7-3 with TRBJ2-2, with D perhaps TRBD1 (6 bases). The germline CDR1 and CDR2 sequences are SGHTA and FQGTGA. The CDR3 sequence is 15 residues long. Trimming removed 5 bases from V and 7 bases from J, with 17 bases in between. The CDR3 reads CASSVYGTKDGELFF. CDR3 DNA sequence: TGTGCCAGCAGCGTATACGGGACAAAAGACGGGGAGCTGTTTTTT.

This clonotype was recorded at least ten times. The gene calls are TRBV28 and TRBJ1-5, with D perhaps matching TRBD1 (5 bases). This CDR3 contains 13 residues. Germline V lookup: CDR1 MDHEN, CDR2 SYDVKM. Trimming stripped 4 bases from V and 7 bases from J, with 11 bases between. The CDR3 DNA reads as TGTGCCAGCAGTTCGGGGCTAGGGCAGCCCCAGCATTTT. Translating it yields CASSSGLGQPQHF.

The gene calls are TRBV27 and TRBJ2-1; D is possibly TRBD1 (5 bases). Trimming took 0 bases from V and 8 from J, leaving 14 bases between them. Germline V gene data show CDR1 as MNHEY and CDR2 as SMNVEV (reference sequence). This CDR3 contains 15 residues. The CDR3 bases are TGTGCCAGCAGTTTATCGGGGCTGCTGAGCGATGAGCAGTTCTTC. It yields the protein CASSLSGLLSDEQFF.